This T cell receptor beta chain was retrieved from a study of blood T cell repertoires in COVID-19. Study-level background: Both acute and convalescent COVID-19 samples were obtained from the United States, Italy and Spain. From T cells, B-cell-depleted T cells, or PBMCs came the material, which was cDNA or gDNA.

The V end was cut by 4 bases, the J end by 4 bases, with 16 bases between. The CDR3 spans 16 residues. Germline loops: CDR1 KGHDR, CDR2 SFDVKD. Study processing details: Amplifying reference gene primers gave estimates of nucleated cell counts. Clones were sequenced by immunoSEQ multiplex PCR, and TCRdb holds only the in-frame ones, with some missing. Clone size and the V and J calls come from that table; the DNA yielded D and trimming. The sample contains about 190,000 clones, roughly 80% of which appear only once. This receptor was obtained from a man aged 55 to 70 with active or convalescent COVID-19. The chain recombines TRBV24-1 with TRBJ1-5; tentative D call: TRBD1 (6 bases). Material: peripheral blood. The CDR3 loop reads CATSDTGTPGNQPQHF. Here the CDR3 DNA reads TGTGCCACCAGTGACACCGGGACACCTGGGAATCAGCCCCAGCATTTT.